A selection of T cell receptor beta chains follows, all from one sample in a study of T cell repertoires in cytomegalovirus infection. TCRdb itself ran the reads through MiXCR, one entry per CDR3 protein. The repertoire holds 400,000 to 550,000 distinct CDR3 sequences, with 10% to 12% as singletons. The specimen was PBMCs. Receptors originate from a human donor in good health (CMV status not recorded). Some clones in this sample may be carry-over from other donors' samples. Both conserved end residues are part of each CDR3.

len | j_gene | v_gene | CDR3aa
13 | TRBJ2-1 | TRBV3-1 | CASSPSTGNEQFF
14 | TRBJ1-2 | TRBV3-1 | CASSQGNSPGGYTF
16 | TRBJ2-2 | TRBV5-4 | CASSLYRGRGTGELFF
13 | TRBJ2-7 | TRBV11-2 | CASSLASAYEQYF
14 | TRBJ2-1 | TRBV6-5 | CASSRQRSYNEQFF
15 | TRBJ1-2 | TRBV20-1 | CSASVSRGDNYGYTF
10 | TRBJ2-5 | TRBV28 | CASSRGGPYF
16 | TRBJ2-1 | TRBV5-1 | CASSLAAASGAGVQFF
14 | TRBJ2-3 | TRBV2 | CASSRALNTDTQYF
17 | TRBJ2-1 | TRBV28 | CASSLSSIAGRNNEQFF
14 | TRBJ2-1 | TRBV12-3/TRBV12-4 | CASRDRQGMNEQFF
17 | TRBJ2-1 | TRBV29-1 | CSVEGASGRPSYNEQFF
13 | TRBJ1-2 | TRBV5-5 | CARRQPLNYGYTF
18 | TRBJ2-2 | TRBV12-3/TRBV12-4 | CASSLIIRGRVDTGELFF
16 | TRBJ2-1 | TRBV24-1 | CATAMAARSSYNEQFF
15 | TRBJ2-2 | TRBV7-3 | CASSQGDSNTGELFF
14 | TRBJ1-1 | TRBV11-2 | CASSLQGGGSEAFF
14 | TRBJ2-5 | TRBV2 | CASSEVGRSETQYF
16 | TRBJ1-1 | TRBV27 | CASSLRSPGTNTEAFF
16 | TRBJ2-3 | TRBV6-1 | CASSYSGLTSTDTQYF
18 | TRBJ2-1 | TRBV5-5 | CASSRGTSGRGSYNEQFF
14 | TRBJ1-1 | TRBV7-6 | CASSPREGLTEAFF
13 | TRBJ2-1 | TRBV29-1 | CSVSRGSYNEQFF
14 | TRBJ2-7 | TRBV12-3/TRBV12-4 | CASSKTGTSYEQYF
15 | TRBJ1-6 | TRBV30 | CAWSVRDRTNSPLHF
14 | TRBJ1-4 | TRBV7-9 | CASSLGTGGEKLFF
13 | TRBJ2-1 | TRBV28 | CASSSPGRSTARF
15 | TRBJ1-1 | TRBV7-9 | CASSFPGTESTEAFF
17 | TRBJ2-7 | TRBV3-1 | CASSQERVASGSYEQYF
15 | TRBJ1-2 | TRBV12-3/TRBV12-4 | CASSWRGGPKYGYTF
16 | TRBJ2-7 | TRBV7-2 | CASSPIAGGGTYEQYF
15 | TRBJ2-5 | TRBV6-2/TRBV6-3 | CASSYSSGDQETQYF
15 | TRBJ1-1 | TRBV18 | CASSPPMRESTEAFF
14 | TRBJ1-6 | TRBV20-1 | CSATAGTADSPLHF
12 | TRBJ2-1 | TRBV6-2/TRBV6-3 | CASSYPHTKQFF
17 | TRBJ1-1 | TRBV6-2/TRBV6-3 | CASSHEGTGRFETEAFF
15 | TRBJ1-2 | TRBV6-5 | CASSYSSRAYYGYTF
16 | TRBJ1-4 | TRBV18 | CASSPEAGTTNEKLFF
15 | TRBJ2-3 | TRBV10-3 | CAISLDYQSADTQYF
13 | TRBJ2-3 | TRBV30 | CAWSLTGTPRQYF
14 | TRBJ2-5 | TRBV20-1 | CSAHRTPSEETQYF
15 | TRBJ1-6 | TRBV9 | CASSVGGMVNSPLHF
14 | TRBJ1-1 | TRBV18 | CASSPGQGGTEAFF
13 | TRBJ2-2 | TRBV20-1 | CSAALRGTGVLFF
13 | TRBJ2-1 | TRBV19 | CASNNKVDGEQFF
14 | TRBJ2-2 | TRBV20-1 | CSARGGGLAEELFF
15 | TRBJ2-5 | TRBV6-1 | CASRVRTGGGETQYF
17 | TRBJ1-5 | TRBV6-6 | CASSALTGAYSNQPQHF
12 | TRBJ2-1 | TRBV3-1 | CASSLEGRGQFF
14 | TRBJ2-7 | TRBV28 | CASSGTGLTYEQYF
13 | TRBJ1-2 | TRBV7-4 | CASSLDRANGYTF
14 | TRBJ2-1 | TRBV11-2 | CASSLVDRTGKMLF
17 | TRBJ1-2 | TRBV6-5 | CASSYSGTGGGISGYTF
16 | TRBJ1-2 | TRBV6-5 | CASRPSSGAVYYGYTF
15 | TRBJ2-3 | TRBV6-5 | CASSWSSGGTDTQYF
15 | TRBJ2-2 | TRBV7-2 | CASSLDAGRSGELFF
16 | TRBJ2-3 | TRBV7-2 | CASSPSIGLRTDTQYF